This TCR beta chain came from a study of T-cell reconstitution after alpha-beta-depleted transplantation in children. Unique molecular identifiers featured in how the TCRbeta library was prepared. TCRdb reanalysed the PCR reads using MiXCR and keeps one entry per CDR3 protein. Of some 490,000 distinct CDR3 sequences listed, 12% are singletons. Ten or more counts support this clonotype. Germline V CDR1 and CDR2: MRHNA, SNTAGT. This CDR3 is built from 16 residues. Trimming removed 0 bases from V and 1 base from J; junction bases left unmatched: 3. The source is a human donor who donated a stem cell graft to a child with combined immunodeficiency. Sequenced material: PBMCs from the stem cell graft donor, taken from the stem cell graft. This chain uses TRBV6-4 with TRBJ2-3, with TRBD1 matching 8 bases. CDR3 in amino acids: CASSDSLGQGTDTQYF. Here the CDR3 DNA reads TGTGCCAGCAGTGACTCTTTGGGACAGGGCACAGATACGCAGTATTTT.